A selection of T cell receptor beta chains follows, all from one sample in a study of control samples from healthy donors and cancer patients. TCRdb keeps only in-frame clones here, not all; method: immunoSEQ multiplex PCR. The sample consists of 230,000 or so clones, 85% to 95% of them appearing once. Sequenced material: blood. These receptors were obtained from a man aged 45-65 years in good health. CDR3s include the opening cysteine and the closing phenylalanine or tryptophan. Each record gives: CDR3 DNA, CDR3 protein, J gene, CDR3 length, V gene, clone size, D gene. D genes are given only for firm matches. Rows may omit the clone size; those that give it use once, few, many or a size class.

TGTGCCAGCAGTGATTGGGGACAGGGAGAAGAGACCCAGTACTTC | CASSDWGQGEETQYF | TRBJ2-5 | 15 | TRBV6-1 | . | TRBD1
TGTGCCAGCAGTGATTCAGGGTATTACAATGAGCAGTTCTTC | CASSDSGYYNEQFF | TRBJ2-1 | 14 | TRBV2 | once | .
TGTGCCAGCTCACCACAATCGGGGTGGGAGACCCAGTACTTC | CASSPQSGWETQYF | TRBJ2-5 | 14 | TRBV18 | . | .
TGTGCCAGCAGCCCTACCCTGGGGGACCCCTATGGCTACACCTTC | CASSPTLGDPYGYTF | TRBJ1-2 | 15 | TRBV3-1/TRBV3-2 | . | .
TGTGCCAGCAGTCCGTTAAAGGGGGCGGTTCAGCCCCAGCATTTT | CASSPLKGAVQPQHF | TRBJ1-5 | 15 | TRBV6-2/TRBV6-3 | . | TRBD1
TGTGCCAGCAACCTGATAGGGGACAGCCGCTCTGGGGCCAACGTCCTGACTTTC | CASNLIGDSRSGANVLTF | TRBJ2-6 | 18 | TRBV5-8 | . | TRBD1
TGCGCCAGCAGCTTTTTCCTAGCGGGGGAGGAGACCCAGTACTTC | CASSFFLAGEETQYF | TRBJ2-5 | 15 | TRBV5-1 | once | TRBD2
TGTGCCAGCAGAGGATGGGGACAGGAGAATGAAAAACTGTTTTTT | CASRGWGQENEKLFF | TRBJ1-4 | 15 | TRBV6-5 | . | TRBD1
TGCGCCAGCAGTCCTACAGGGAATCAGCCCCAGCATTTT | CASSPTGNQPQHF | TRBJ1-5 | 13 | TRBV5-1 | once | .
TGTGCCAGCTTAGGGCCTGGGGCCAACGTCCTGACTTTC | CASLGPGANVLTF | TRBJ2-6 | 13 | TRBV12-3/TRBV12-4 | . | .
TGCGCCAGCAGCCCTACGGGGGACATCTTCTCTGGAAACACCATATATTTT | CASSPTGDIFSGNTIYF | TRBJ1-3 | 17 | TRBV5-1 | . | .
TGTGCCAGCAGCTTACAACTAGCGGGGGGAACCTACGAGCAGTACTTC | CASSLQLAGGTYEQYF | TRBJ2-7 | 16 | TRBV7-2 | . | TRBD2
TGTGCCACCAAGGAGAATAACTATGGCTACACCTTC | CATKENNYGYTF | TRBJ1-2 | 12 | TRBV6-5 | . | .
TGTGCCAGCAGCCAAGACCTTTGGACAGGGACCTTCTCTGGAAACACCATATATTTT | CASSQDLWTGTFSGNTIYF | TRBJ1-3 | 19 | TRBV4-2 | . | TRBD1
TGCGCCAGCAGCCAAGAGGGATGGTCCTATAATTCACCCCTCCACTTT | CASSQEGWSYNSPLHF | TRBJ1-6 | 16 | TRBV4-1 | . | .
TGTGCCAGCAGTTTATTCTCGGGGGGGAATGAGCAGTTCTTC | CASSLFSGGNEQFF | TRBJ2-1 | 14 | TRBV27 | once | TRBD2
TGTGCCAGCAGTTTGGCAGGGGGGTATGGCTACACCTTC | CASSLAGGYGYTF | TRBJ1-2 | 13 | TRBV12-3/TRBV12-4 | . | TRBD1
TGTGCCAGCAGCTTAAACCCTCATGACTACTCCCGTAGGTGGGAGACCCAGTACTTC | CASSLNPHDYSRRWETQYF | TRBJ2-5 | 19 | TRBV11-2 | once | .
TGCAGTGCTAGTTTGACTCGTGTCTGGGAGGAGACCCAGTACTTC | CSASLTRVWEETQYF | TRBJ2-5 | 15 | TRBV20-1 | . | .
TGTGCCAGCAGTTCTATAGACAGAAACTATGGCTACACCTTC | CASSSIDRNYGYTF | TRBJ1-2 | 14 | TRBV27 | . | .
TGTGCCAGCGGAGACAGTGTTAGCAATCAGCCCCAGCATTTT | CASGDSVSNQPQHF | TRBJ1-5 | 14 | TRBV2 | once | .
TGTGCCAGCAGGAGAGGAAACTACGAGCAGTACTTC | CASRRGNYEQYF | TRBJ2-7 | 12 | TRBV5-6 | . | .
TGTGCCAGCAGTCCGGGGACAGCTAATTCACCCCTCCACTTT | CASSPGTANSPLHF | TRBJ1-6 | 14 | TRBV27 | once | TRBD1
TGTGCCAGCAGCCCTAGCGGGGGTACAGATACGCAGTATTTT | CASSPSGGTDTQYF | TRBJ2-3 | 14 | TRBV7-2 | . | TRBD2